This T cell receptor beta chain was found in a study of blood T cell repertoires in COVID-19. V was pared by 2 bases and J by 4 bases, with 12 bases between. The CDR3 extends over 16 amino acids. The germline V gene encodes CDR1 MNHNS and CDR2 SASEGT. Source study methods: Amplified reference gene primers provided the basis for estimating nucleated cell counts. Clones were read by immunoSEQ multiplex PCR, and TCRdb kept only the in-frame ones, dropping some. That table supplies the V and J calls and clone size; D and trimming were determined from the DNA. The table records 300,000 to 350,000 clones, almost 90% of them present only once. Participant-reported clinical history was the basis for cohort assignment.

The sequenced sample was PBMCs or T cells enriched from blood (not recorded which). This sequence joins TRBV6-1 and TRBJ2-6, with a tentative D call TRBD1 (6 bases). The clonotype was recovered from a young woman with acute COVID-19. The CDR3 bases are TGTGCCAGCAGTGAACAGCCAGGGGACGGGGCCAACGTCCTGACTTTC. It yields the protein CASSEQPGDGANVLTF.